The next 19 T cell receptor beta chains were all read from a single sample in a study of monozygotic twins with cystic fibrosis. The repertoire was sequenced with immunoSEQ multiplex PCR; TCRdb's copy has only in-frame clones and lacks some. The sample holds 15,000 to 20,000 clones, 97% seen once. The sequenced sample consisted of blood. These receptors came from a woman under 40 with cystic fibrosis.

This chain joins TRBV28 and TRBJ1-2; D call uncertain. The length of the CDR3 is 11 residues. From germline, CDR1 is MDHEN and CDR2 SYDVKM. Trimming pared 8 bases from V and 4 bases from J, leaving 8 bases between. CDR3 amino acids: CASSRGYGYTF. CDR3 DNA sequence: TGTGCCAGCTCACGAGGCTATGGCTACACCTTC.

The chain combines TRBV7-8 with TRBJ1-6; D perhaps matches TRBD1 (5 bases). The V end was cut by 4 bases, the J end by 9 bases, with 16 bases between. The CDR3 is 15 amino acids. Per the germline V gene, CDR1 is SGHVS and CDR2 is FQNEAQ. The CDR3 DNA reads TGTGCCAGCAGCTCGTTACAGGCTGGGAGTTCACCCCTCCACTTT. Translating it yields CASSSLQAGSSPLHF.

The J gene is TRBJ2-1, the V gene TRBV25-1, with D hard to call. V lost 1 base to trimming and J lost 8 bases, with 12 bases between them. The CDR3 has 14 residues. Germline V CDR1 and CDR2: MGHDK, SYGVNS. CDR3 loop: CASSEFDGKDEQFF. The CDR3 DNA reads TGTGCCAGCAGTGAATTTGACGGAAAGGATGAGCAGTTCTTC.

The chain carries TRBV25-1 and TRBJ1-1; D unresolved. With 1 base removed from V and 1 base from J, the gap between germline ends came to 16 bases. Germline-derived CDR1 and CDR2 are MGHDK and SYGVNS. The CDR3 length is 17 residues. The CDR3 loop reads CASSELSSIGRNTEAFF. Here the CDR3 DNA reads TGTGCCAGCAGTGAATTAAGTTCTATTGGGAGGAACACTGAAGCTTTCTTT. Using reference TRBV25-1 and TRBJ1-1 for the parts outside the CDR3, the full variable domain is EADIYQTPRYLVIGTGKKITLECSQTMGHDKMYWYQQDPGMELHLIHYSYGVNSTEKGDLSSESTVSRIRTEHFPLTLESARPSHTSQYLCASSELSSIGRNTEAFFGQGTRLTVV.

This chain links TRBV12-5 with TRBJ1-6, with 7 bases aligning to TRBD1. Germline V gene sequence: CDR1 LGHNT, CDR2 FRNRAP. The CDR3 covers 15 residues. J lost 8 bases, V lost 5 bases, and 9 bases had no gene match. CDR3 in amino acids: CASGARQGGDSPLHF. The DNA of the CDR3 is TGTGCTAGTGGTGCTCGACAGGGCGGGGATTCACCCCTCCACTTT.

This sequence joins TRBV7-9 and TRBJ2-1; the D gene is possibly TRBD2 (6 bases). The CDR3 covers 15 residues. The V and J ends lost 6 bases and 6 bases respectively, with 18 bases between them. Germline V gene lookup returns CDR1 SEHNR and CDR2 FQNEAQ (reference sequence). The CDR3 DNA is TGTGCCAGCAGACCCGGGACTCGCCCTCGCAATGAGCAGTTCTTC. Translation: CASRPGTRPRNEQFF.

The CDR3 region has the DNA TGTGCCAGCAGTTGGGGTGACGAGCAGTACTTC. This translates into CASSWGDEQYF. This sequence joins TRBV6-6 and TRBJ2-7; D gene uncertain. Trimming removed 4 bases at V and 5 bases at J, with 6 bases between. The CDR3 consists of 11 residues. Germline CDR1 reads MNHNY; CDR2 reads SVGAGI (reference sequence).

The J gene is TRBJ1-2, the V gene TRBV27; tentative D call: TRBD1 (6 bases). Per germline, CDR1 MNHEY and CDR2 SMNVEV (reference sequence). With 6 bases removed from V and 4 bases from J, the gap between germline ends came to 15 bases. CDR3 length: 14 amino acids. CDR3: CASSQEGGPYGYTF. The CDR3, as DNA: TGTGCCAGCAGCCAAGAGGGGGGGCCCTATGGCTACACCTTC.

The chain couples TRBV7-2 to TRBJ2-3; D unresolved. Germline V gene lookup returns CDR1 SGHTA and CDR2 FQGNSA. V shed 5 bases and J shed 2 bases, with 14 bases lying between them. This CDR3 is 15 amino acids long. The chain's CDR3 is CASSTVGGNTDTQYF. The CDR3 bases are TGTGCCAGCAGCACCGTTGGCGGAAACACAGATACGCAGTATTTT.

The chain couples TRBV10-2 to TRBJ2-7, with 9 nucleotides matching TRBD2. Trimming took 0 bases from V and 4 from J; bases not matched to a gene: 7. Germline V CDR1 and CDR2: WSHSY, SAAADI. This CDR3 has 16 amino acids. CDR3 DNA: TGCGCCAGCAGTGAGTCGGGCGGGGGGGCCTCGTACGAGCAGTACTTC. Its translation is CASSESGGGASYEQYF.

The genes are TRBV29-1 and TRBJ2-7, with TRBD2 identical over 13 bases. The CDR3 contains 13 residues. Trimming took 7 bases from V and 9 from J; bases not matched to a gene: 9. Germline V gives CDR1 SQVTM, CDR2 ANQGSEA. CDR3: CSAMTSGGIRQYF. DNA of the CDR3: TGCAGCGCCATGACTAGCGGGGGGATCAGGCAGTACTTC.

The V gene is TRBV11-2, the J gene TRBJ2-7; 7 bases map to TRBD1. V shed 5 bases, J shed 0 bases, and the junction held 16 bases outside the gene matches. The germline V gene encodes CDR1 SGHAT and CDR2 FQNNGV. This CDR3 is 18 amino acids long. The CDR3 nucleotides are TGTGCCAGCAGCCAGCCGACCCAGGACAGGACAAGCTCCTACGAGCAGTACTTC. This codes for CASSQPTQDRTSSYEQYF.

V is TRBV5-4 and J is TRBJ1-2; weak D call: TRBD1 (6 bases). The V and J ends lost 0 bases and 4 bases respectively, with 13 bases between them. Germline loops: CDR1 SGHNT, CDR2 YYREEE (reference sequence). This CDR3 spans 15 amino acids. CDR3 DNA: TGTGCCAGCAGCTTGGCGGGGGCGGGAAGCTATGGCTACACCTTC. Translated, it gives CASSLAGAGSYGYTF.

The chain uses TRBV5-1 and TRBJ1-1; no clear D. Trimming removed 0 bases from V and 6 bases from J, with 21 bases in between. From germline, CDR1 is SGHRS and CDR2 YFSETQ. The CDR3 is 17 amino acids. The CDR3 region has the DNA TGCGCCAGCAGCTTGGTGGCAGGCCAGCTATCAGGAGCTGAAGCTTTCTTT. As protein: CASSLVAGQLSGAEAFF.

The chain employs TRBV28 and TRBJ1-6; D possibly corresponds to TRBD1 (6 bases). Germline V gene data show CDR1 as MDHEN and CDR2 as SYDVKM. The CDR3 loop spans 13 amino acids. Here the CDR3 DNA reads TGTGGGGCATGGCCAGGGGATAATTCACCCCTCCACTTT. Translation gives CGAWPGDNSPLHF.

CDR3 in DNA: TGTGCCAGCAGTGAGCGAGGGGGCACTGGGGCCAACGTCCTGACTTTC. Translating gives CASSERGGTGANVLTF. V is TRBV6-1 and J is TRBJ2-6; 7 bases are a match to TRBD1. CDR3 size: 16 residues. The germline gives CDR1 MNHNS, CDR2 SASEGT. Unmatched junction bases numbered 4, after V lost 3 bases and J lost 2 bases.

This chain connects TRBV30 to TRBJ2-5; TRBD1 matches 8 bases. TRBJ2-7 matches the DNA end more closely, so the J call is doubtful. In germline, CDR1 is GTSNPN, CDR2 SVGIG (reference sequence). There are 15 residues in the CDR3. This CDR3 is CAWSVPQDRDYEQYF. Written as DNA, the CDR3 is TGTGCCTGGAGTGTACCTCAGGACAGGGACTACGAGCAGTACTTC.

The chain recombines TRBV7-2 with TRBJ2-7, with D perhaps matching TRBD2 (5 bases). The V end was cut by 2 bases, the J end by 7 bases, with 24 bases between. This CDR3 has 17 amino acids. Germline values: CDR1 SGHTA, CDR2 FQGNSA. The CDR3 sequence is CASSLHPGSVEWGEQYF. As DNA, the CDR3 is TGTGCCAGCAGCTTACACCCTGGGAGCGTCGAGTGGGGTGAGCAGTACTTC.

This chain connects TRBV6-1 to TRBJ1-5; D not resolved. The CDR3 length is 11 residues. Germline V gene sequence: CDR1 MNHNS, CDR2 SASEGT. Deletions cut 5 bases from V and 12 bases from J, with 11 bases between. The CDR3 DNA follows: TGTGCCAGCAGTACCGGAGGTCTCCAGCATTTT. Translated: CASSTGGLQHF.